The 27 T cell receptor beta chains given below trace back to one sample, sequenced in a study of patients and donors after allogeneic stem cell transplantation. TCRdb independently ran MiXCR on the RT-PCR reads; one entry per CDR3 protein. The data contain about 960,000 distinct CDR3 sequences, under 20% of them singletons. The sequenced sample consisted of blood, either unsorted or a sorted T cell fraction (not recorded which). The receptors were sampled from a human donor who was either an allogeneic HSCT recipient or a stem cell or donor lymphocyte infusion donor (not recorded which). It is not recorded whose cells these are; they may come from a transplant donor.

This clonotype was counted a few times. The genes are TRBV5-5 and TRBJ2-3, with 9 nucleotides matching TRBD2. The CDR3 is made up of 17 amino acids. The trim removed 0 bases at V and 5 bases at J, leaving 10 bases unmatched. The germline V gene has CDR1 SGHKS and CDR2 YYEKEE (reference sequence). CDR3 sequence: CASSLVFAGGPGDTQYF. In nucleotides, the CDR3 is TGTGCCAGCAGCTTGGTGTTCGCGGGAGGGCCGGGAGATACGCAGTATTTT.

This clonotype was counted only a few times. J is TRBJ1-2 and V is TRBV12-3 or TRBV12-4; D unresolved. This CDR3 comprises 14 residues. Trimming took 3 bases from V and 4 from J, leaving 12 bases between them. The CDR3 loop reads CASSFGGYSYGYTF. For the CDR3, the DNA is TGTGCCAGCAGTTTCGGCGGCTACAGCTATGGCTACACCTTC.

The chain combines TRBV9 with TRBJ2-1; possibly TRBD1 for D (6 bases). This CDR3 comprises 13 residues. Germline CDR1 reads SGDLS; CDR2 reads YYNGEE. Trimming took 4 bases from V and 7 from J, leaving 12 bases between them. The chain's CDR3 is CASSTTGLNEQFF. CDR3 in DNA: TGTGCCAGCAGCACTACAGGGTTGAATGAGCAGTTCTTC.

V is TRBV20-1 and J is TRBJ1-1; weak D call: TRBD1 (6 bases). The germline gives CDR1 DFQATT, CDR2 SNEGSKA (reference sequence). The V and J ends lost 2 bases and 2 bases respectively, with 12 bases between them. This CDR3 contains 14 residues. CDR3 protein: CSARRDTINTEAFF. The CDR3 DNA is TGCAGTGCTAGACGGGACACCATAAACACTGAAGCTTTCTTT.

Points on this clonotype: One base away lies a much larger clone, so this may be a sequencing read error. The chain uses TRBV5-1 and TRBJ2-5; 11 bases line up with TRBD2. The CDR3 extends over 15 amino acids. CDR1 is SGHRS, CDR2 YFSETQ, per germline. J lost 3 bases, V lost 0 bases, and 1 base had no gene match. This CDR3 is CASSLASGGKETQYF. CDR3 sequence (DNA): TGCGCCAGCAGCTTGGCTAGCGGGGGGAAAGAGACCCAGTACTTC.

In DNA form, the CDR3 reads TGTGCCAGCAGCTTAGCGTTTAGGGCCCGACTTGGAGAGACCCAGTACTTC. Protein: CASSLAFRARLGETQYF. The rearrangement uses TRBV7-8 and TRBJ2-5; D call uncertain. Trimming took 0 bases from V and 4 from J, leaving 18 bases between them. CDR3 size: 17 residues. Germline V lookup: CDR1 SGHVS, CDR2 FQNEAQ.

The gene calls are TRBV10-3 and TRBJ1-3, with TRBD1 as a possible D gene (5 bases). Germline lookup yields CDR1 ENHRY and CDR2 SYGVKD. Trimming left V 11 bases short and J 1 base short, with 12 bases between. This CDR3 is 13 amino acids long. This CDR3 is CAAWDGSGNTIYF. The CDR3 bases are TGTGCCGCCTGGGACGGTTCTGGAAACACCATATATTTT.

This clonotype has a count of ten or more. V gene TRBV12-3 or TRBV12-4 combines with J gene TRBJ2-1, with 7 bases identical to TRBD2. J lost 2 bases, V lost 6 bases, and 13 bases had no gene match. CDR3 length equals 17 residues. The CDR3 DNA sequence: TGTGCCAGCAGGATCTCTAGCGGACTTATAGCCTACAATGAGCAGTTCTTC. Residues: CASRISSGLIAYNEQFF.

The chain joins TRBV12-3 or TRBV12-4 to TRBJ2-5; 7 bases are shared with TRBD2. CDR3 size: 16 residues. With V trimmed by 5 bases and J by 4 bases, 13 bases remained unmatched. This chain's CDR3 is CASSGAGLAVIETQYF. The DNA for the CDR3 is TGTGCCAGCAGTGGGGCGGGGCTAGCGGTAATAGAGACCCAGTACTTC.

The chain carries TRBV5-4 and TRBJ2-7; TRBD1 is a possible D gene (6 bases). CDR1 SGHNT and CDR2 YYREEE come from the germline V gene (reference sequence). The CDR3 has 14 amino acids. Trimming removed 4 bases from V and 5 bases from J, with 16 bases in between. DNA for the CDR3: TGTGCCAGCAGCCCCACCTCATACAGGGACGAGCAGTACTTC. Translation gives CASSPTSYRDEQYF.

The chain recombines TRBV7-3 with TRBJ2-6, with a weak D call TRBD2 (5 bases). CDR3 length: 16 residues. Germline values: CDR1 SGHTA, CDR2 FQGTGA. Between the trimmed V and J ends, which lost 4 bases and 0 bases, there was a span of 10 bases. Here the CDR3 reads CASSSRTSSGANVLTF. The CDR3 bases are TGTGCCAGCAGCTCGCGTACTAGCTCTGGGGCCAACGTCCTGACTTTC.

The V and J genes are TRBV7-3 and TRBJ2-2; 7 positions agree with TRBD2. The CDR3 contains 16 residues. V was pared by 5 bases and J by 5 bases, with 11 bases of the junction left unmatched. In germline, CDR1 is SGHTA, CDR2 FQGTGA. Here the CDR3 reads CASSLRLARRTGELFF. For the CDR3, the DNA is TGTGCCAGCAGCCTACGACTAGCCCGGAGAACCGGGGAGCTGTTTTTT.

This chain joins TRBV20-1 and TRBJ2-7, with 12 nucleotides matching TRBD2. The CDR3 runs to 15 residues. Per germline, CDR1 DFQATT and CDR2 SNEGSKA (reference sequence). J was trimmed by 5 bases and V by 3 bases; bases with no gene match: 8. CDR3 in DNA: TGCAGTGCTAGTAAACTAGCGGGAGGCTGGAACGAGCAGTACTTC. Its translation is CSASKLAGGWNEQYF.

The chain recombines TRBV12-3 or TRBV12-4 with TRBJ1-4, with TRBD1 identical over 8 bases. The CDR3 loop spans 14 amino acids. Trimming took 3 bases from V and 5 from J; bases not matched to a gene: 2. The CDR3 sequence: CASSFRQGNEKLFF. CDR3 nucleotides: TGTGCCAGCAGTTTCAGACAGGGGAATGAAAAACTGTTTTTT.

This clonotype was counted only a few times. V usage is TRBV7-2 and J usage is TRBJ1-5, with 9 bases identical to TRBD1. This CDR3 has 17 amino acids. Trimming cost V 2 bases and J 0 bases; bases outside gene matches: 5. CDR1 and CDR2 (germline): SGHTA, FQGNSA. The DNA for the CDR3 is TGTGCCAGCAGCTTACGGACAGGGGATCTTAGCAATCAGCCCCAGCATTTT. Its translation is CASSLRTGDLSNQPQHF.

The chain joins TRBV12-3 or TRBV12-4 to TRBJ2-5; 10 nucleotides match TRBD2. The length of the CDR3 is 16 residues. The trim removed 5 bases at V and 5 bases at J, leaving 11 bases unmatched. CDR3 sequence: CASSVQEPGLAETQYF. The CDR3 region has the DNA TGTGCCAGCAGTGTACAAGAGCCGGGACTAGCGGAGACCCAGTACTTC.

This clonotype showed up just a few times. This chain links TRBV20-1 with TRBJ2-3; D is perhaps TRBD2 (6 bases). The CDR3 covers 15 residues. V was clipped by 1 base and J by 0 bases, with 11 bases between them. The germline V gene has CDR1 DFQATT and CDR2 SNEGSKA (reference sequence). CDR3 coding DNA: TGCAGTGCTAGAGGCGGCGGGGCTAGCACAGATACGCAGTATTTT. Translated: CSARGGGASTDTQYF.

This clonotype was picked up many times. The rearrangement joins TRBV7-2 to TRBJ1-5, with D unclear. The germline CDR1 and CDR2 sequences are SGHTA and FQGNSA. Deletions cut 0 bases from V and 6 bases from J, with 6 bases between. The CDR3 runs 13 residues. DNA for the CDR3: TGTGCCAGCAGCTTAGCGCAACGTCAGCCCCAGCATTTT. Its protein is CASSLAQRQPQHF. Supplemented by reference TRBV7-2 and TRBJ1-5, the full variable domain reads GAGVSQSPSNKVTEKGKDVELRCDPISGHTALYWYRQSLGQGLEFLIYFQGNSAPDKSGLPSDRFSAERTGGSVSTLTIQRTQQEDSAVYLCASSLAQRQPQHFGDGTRLSIL.

The rearrangement links TRBV11-2 to TRBJ1-1; no clear D gene. Germline-derived CDR1 and CDR2 are SGHAT and FQNNGV. CDR3 length equals 18 residues. V lost 4 bases and J 1 base, leaving 22 bases between the germline ends. Here the CDR3 DNA reads TGTGCCAGCAGCTCCATGAGGGCGTTATCTCTGACGAACACTGAAGCTTTCTTT. Translating gives CASSSMRALSLTNTEAFF.

A note on this clonotype: One end of the junction is discordant with germline, which a read error may explain. DNA for the CDR3: TGTGCCAGCAGTTTAGGACGCCTGAGCTCTGGAAACACCACATATTTT. It is translated as CASSLGRLSSGNTTYF. This chain links TRBV12-3 or TRBV12-4 with TRBJ1-3; no definite D call. This CDR3 is 16 amino acids long.

The chain recombines TRBV5-6 with TRBJ2-7; D possibly corresponds to TRBD1 (5 bases). The CDR3 loop spans 13 amino acids. CDR1 and CDR2 (germline): SGHDT, YYEEEE. The germline V and J ends were trimmed by 2 bases and 5 bases, with 11 bases remaining between them. In DNA, the CDR3 is TGTGCCAGCAGCTTTCAGGGTAGCAACGAGCAGTACTTC. It specifies CASSFQGSNEQYF.

The chain combines TRBV20-1 with TRBJ2-2; D gene unclear. CDR1 DFQATT and CDR2 SNEGSKA come from the germline V gene (reference sequence). Trimming took 0 bases from V and 4 from J, leaving 9 bases between them. CDR3 length: 14 amino acids. The CDR3 region is CSARDPKSTGELFF. For the CDR3, the DNA is TGCAGTGCTAGAGATCCGAAGTCCACCGGGGAGCTGTTTTTT.

This clonotype occurred a few times. Here the CDR3 reads CASSQGWGPNSYEQYF. The CDR3 DNA reads TGTGCCAGCAGCCAAGGGTGGGGGCCGAACTCCTACGAGCAGTACTTC. This chain connects TRBV3-1 to TRBJ2-7, with a tentative D call TRBD1 (6 bases). This CDR3 contains 16 residues. V was trimmed by 1 base and J by 0 bases, leaving 13 bases between them. From germline, CDR1 is LGHDT and CDR2 YNNKEL (reference sequence).

The sample holds a few counts of this clonotype. This sequence joins TRBV5-1 and TRBJ1-1; the D is unclear. The V end lost 0 bases, the J end lost 0 bases, and 15 bases lay between the germline ends. This CDR3 has 17 residues. Germline V gene sequence: CDR1 SGHRS, CDR2 YFSETQ. The CDR3 region is CASSLVTGWLMNTEAFF. The CDR3 DNA reads TGCGCCAGCAGCTTGGTTACGGGCTGGCTAATGAACACTGAAGCTTTCTTT. The full variable domain, its missing parts supplied by reference TRBV5-1 and TRBJ1-1, is KAGVTQTPRYLIKTRGQQVTLSCSPISGHRSVSWYQQTPGQGLQFLFEYFSETQRNKGNFPGRFSGRQFSNSRSEMNVSTLELGDSALYLCASSLVTGWLMNTEAFFGQGTRLTVV.

The rearrangement uses TRBV20-1 and TRBJ2-7; 7 nucleotides agree with TRBD1. This CDR3 is built from 15 residues. CDR1 and CDR2 (germline): DFQATT, SNEGSKA (reference sequence). Losses at the gene ends were 4 bases for V and 0 bases for J; bases not matched to a gene: 9. The CDR3 loop reads CSAMLGGSASYEQYF. For the CDR3, the DNA is TGCAGTGCTATGTTAGGGGGCTCAGCCTCCTACGAGCAGTACTTC.

The chain has TRBV7-9 and TRBJ2-3; the D is unclear. Germline V CDR1 and CDR2: SEHNR, FQNEAQ (reference sequence). Trimming shortened V by 3 bases and J by 4 bases, and 20 bases separated the two germline ends. This CDR3 spans 17 amino acids. The CDR3 reads CASSFLTRTLWADTQYF. The CDR3 DNA reads as TGTGCCAGCAGCTTCCTGACGAGGACCCTGTGGGCAGATACGCAGTATTTT.

Ten or more counts support this clonotype. The chain combines TRBV7-9 with TRBJ1-1, with 7 bases identical to TRBD1. This CDR3 has 14 amino acids. V was clipped by 0 bases and J by 6 bases; unmatched bases: 4. Germline V gene sequence: CDR1 SEHNR, CDR2 FQNEAQ (reference sequence). The CDR3 region is CASSLAAGGAEAFF. As DNA, the CDR3 is TGTGCCAGCAGCTTAGCGGCAGGGGGAGCTGAAGCTTTCTTT.